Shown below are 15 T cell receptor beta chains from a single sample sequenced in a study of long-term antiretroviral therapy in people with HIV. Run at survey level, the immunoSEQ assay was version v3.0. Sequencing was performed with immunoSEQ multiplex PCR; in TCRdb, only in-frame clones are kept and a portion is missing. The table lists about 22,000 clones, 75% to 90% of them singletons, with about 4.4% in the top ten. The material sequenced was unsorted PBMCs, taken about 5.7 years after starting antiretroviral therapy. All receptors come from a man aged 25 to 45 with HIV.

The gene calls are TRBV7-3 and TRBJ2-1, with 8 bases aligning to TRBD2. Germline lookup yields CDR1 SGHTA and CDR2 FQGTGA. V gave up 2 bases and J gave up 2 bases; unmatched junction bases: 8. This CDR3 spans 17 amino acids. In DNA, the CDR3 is TGTGCCAGCAGCTTAGCGGGGGGCGGTTGGGCCTACAATGAGCAGTTCTTC. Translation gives CASSLAGGGWAYNEQFF.

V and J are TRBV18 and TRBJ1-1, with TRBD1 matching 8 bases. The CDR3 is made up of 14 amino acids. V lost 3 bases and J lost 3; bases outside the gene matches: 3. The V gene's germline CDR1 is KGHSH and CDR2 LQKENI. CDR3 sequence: CASSPLTGDTEAFF. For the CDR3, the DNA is TGTGCCAGCTCACCCTTGACAGGGGACACTGAAGCTTTCTTT.

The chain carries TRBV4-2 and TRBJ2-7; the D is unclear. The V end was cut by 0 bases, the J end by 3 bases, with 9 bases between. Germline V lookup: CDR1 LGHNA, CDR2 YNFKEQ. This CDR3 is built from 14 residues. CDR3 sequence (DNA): TGTGCCAGCAGCCAAGAGAAAAGGGTCTACGAGCAGTACTTC. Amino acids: CASSQEKRVYEQYF.

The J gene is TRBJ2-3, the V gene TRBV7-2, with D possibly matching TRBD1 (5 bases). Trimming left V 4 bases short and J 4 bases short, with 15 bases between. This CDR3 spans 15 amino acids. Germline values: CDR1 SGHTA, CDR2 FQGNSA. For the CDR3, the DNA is TGTGCCAGCAGCTCCAGGACCCTAGGGGCAGATACGCAGTATTTT. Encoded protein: CASSSRTLGADTQYF.

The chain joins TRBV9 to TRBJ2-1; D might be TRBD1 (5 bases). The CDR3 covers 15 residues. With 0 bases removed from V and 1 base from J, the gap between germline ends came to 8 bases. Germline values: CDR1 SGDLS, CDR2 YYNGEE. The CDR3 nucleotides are TGTGCCAGCAGCGTAGCCAGGGCTTCCTACAATGAGCAGTTCTTC. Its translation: CASSVARASYNEQFF.

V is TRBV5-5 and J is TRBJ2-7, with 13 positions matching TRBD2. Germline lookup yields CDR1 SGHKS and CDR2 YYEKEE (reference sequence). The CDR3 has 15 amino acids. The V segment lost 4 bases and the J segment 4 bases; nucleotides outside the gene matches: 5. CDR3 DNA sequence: TGTGCCAGCAGCCCAGGGACTAGCGGGACTTACGAGCAGTACTTC. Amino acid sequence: CASSPGTSGTYEQYF.

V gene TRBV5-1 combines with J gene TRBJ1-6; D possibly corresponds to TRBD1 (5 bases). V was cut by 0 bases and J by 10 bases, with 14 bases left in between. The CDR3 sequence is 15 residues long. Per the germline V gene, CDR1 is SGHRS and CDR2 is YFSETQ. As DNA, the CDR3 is TGCGCCAGCAGCTTGGACGGGGGGTCGGGGTCACCCCTCCACTTT. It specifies CASSLDGGSGSPLHF. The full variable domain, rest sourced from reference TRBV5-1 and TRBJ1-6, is KAGVTQTPRYLIKTRGQQVTLSCSPISGHRSVSWYQQTPGQGLQFLFEYFSETQRNKGNFPGRFSGRQFSNSRSEMNVSTLELGDSALYLCASSLDGGSGSPLHFGNGTRLTVT.

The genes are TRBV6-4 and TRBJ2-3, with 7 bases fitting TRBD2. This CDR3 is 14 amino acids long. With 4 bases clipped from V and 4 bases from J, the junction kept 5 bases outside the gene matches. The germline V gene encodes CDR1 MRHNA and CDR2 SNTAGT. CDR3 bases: TGTGCCAGCAGTGCTGGACTAGAGGCAGATACGCAGTATTTT. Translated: CASSAGLEADTQYF.

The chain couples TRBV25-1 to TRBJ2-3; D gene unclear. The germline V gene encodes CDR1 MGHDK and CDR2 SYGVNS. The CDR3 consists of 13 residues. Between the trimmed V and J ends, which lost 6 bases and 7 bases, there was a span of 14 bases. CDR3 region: CASRRELTNTQYF. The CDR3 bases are TGTGCCAGCAGGCGCGAACTGACCAATACGCAGTATTTT. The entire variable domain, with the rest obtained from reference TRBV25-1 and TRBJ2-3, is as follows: EADIYQTPRYLVIGTGKKITLECSQTMGHDKMYWYQQDPGMELHLIHYSYGVNSTEKGDLSSESTVSRIRTEHFPLTLESARPSHTSQYLCASRRELTNTQYFGPGTRLTVL.

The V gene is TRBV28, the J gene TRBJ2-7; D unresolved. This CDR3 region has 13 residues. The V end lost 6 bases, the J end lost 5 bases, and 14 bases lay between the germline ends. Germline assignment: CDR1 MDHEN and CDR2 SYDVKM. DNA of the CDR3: TGTGCCAGCAGCCCGGTGAACGTGGACGAGCAGTACTTC. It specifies CASSPVNVDEQYF.

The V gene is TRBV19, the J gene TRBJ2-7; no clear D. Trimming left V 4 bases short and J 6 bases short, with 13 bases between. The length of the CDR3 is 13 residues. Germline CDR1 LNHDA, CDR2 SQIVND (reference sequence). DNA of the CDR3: TGTGCCAGTAGTACAACCGAAGTCAGCGAGCAGTACTTC. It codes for CASSTTEVSEQYF. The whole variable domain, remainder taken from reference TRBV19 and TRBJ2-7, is DGGITQSPKYLFRKEGQNVTLSCEQNLNHDAMYWYRQDPGQGLRLIYYSQIVNDFQKGDIAEGYSVSREKKESFPLTVTSAQKNPTAFYLCASSTTEVSEQYFGPGTRLTVT.

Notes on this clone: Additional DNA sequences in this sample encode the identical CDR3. This CDR3 is CASSLEGARTEAFF. The CDR3 nucleotides read TGTGCCAGCAGCTTAGAAGGGGCGCGGACTGAAGCTTTCTTT. The rearrangement links TRBV13 to TRBJ1-1; possibly TRBD1 for D (5 bases). The CDR3 is 14 amino acids. Germline CDR1 PRHDT, CDR2 FYEKMQ (reference sequence). The V end lost 1 base, the J end lost 5 bases, and 11 bases lay between the germline ends.

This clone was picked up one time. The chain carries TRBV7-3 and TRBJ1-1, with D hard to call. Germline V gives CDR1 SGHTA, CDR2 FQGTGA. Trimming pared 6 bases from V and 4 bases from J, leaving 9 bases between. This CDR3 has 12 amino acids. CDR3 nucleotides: TGTGCCAGCAGTTTTGACATCACTGAAGCTTTCTTT. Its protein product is CASSFDITEAFF.

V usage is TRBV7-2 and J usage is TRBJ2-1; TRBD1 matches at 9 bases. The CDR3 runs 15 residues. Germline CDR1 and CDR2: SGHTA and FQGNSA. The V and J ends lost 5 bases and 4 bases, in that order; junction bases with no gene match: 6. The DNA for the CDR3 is TGTGCCAGCAGCCCGGACAGGGGAACATACAATGAGCAGTTCTTC. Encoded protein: CASSPDRGTYNEQFF. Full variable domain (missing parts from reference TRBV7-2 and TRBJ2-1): GAGVSQSPSNKVTEKGKDVELRCDPISGHTALYWYRQSLGQGLEFLIYFQGNSAPDKSGLPSDRFSAERTGGSVSTLTIQRTQQEDSAVYLCASSPDRGTYNEQFFGPGTRLTVL.

The CDR3 sequence is CASSSRQEAYEQYF. The DNA of the CDR3 is TGTGCCAGTAGTAGTCGACAGGAAGCCTACGAGCAGTACTTC. The chain employs TRBV19 and TRBJ2-7; D possibly corresponds to TRBD1 (6 bases). Germline CDR1 is LNHDA and CDR2 is SQIVND (reference sequence). This CDR3 spans 14 amino acids. V was shortened by 4 bases and J by 2 bases, with 12 bases between the two germline ends.